This T cell receptor beta chain was obtained from a study of T cell repertoires in cytomegalovirus infection. About the study: Through public TCR beta signatures, both CMV infection and matching HLA type were indicated.

This CDR3 is 14 amino acids long. V lost 3 bases, J lost 1 base, and 11 bases lay in between. CDR1 and CDR2 from the germline V gene are DFQATT and SNEGSKA (reference sequence). Study-level findings and limits: There were carriers of CMV plus the relevant HLA, and cumulative public TCR beta family frequency identified them.

TCRdb re-called the reads with MiXCR, one entry per CDR3 protein. The sample yields hundreds of thousands of distinct CDR3 sequences, 15% to 20% seen once. This clonotype was detected a few times. What it recognizes is unknown. Sequenced sample: PBMCs. The V call is TRBV20-1, the J call TRBJ2-3, with TRBD2 as a possible D gene (5 bases). The source of this sequence is a human donor in good health (CMV status not recorded). Some clones in this sample may be carry-over from other donors' samples. CDR3 coding DNA: TGCAGTGCTAGCGGAGGAGCGGGCACAGATACGCAGTATTTT. This codes for CSASGGAGTDTQYF.